This section outlines one TCR beta chain sequence together with its context. The data derive from a study of CD8+ T cells in alopecia areata. As for the study in general: Patients received oral tofacitinib, 5 to 10 mg twice daily, for moderate-to-severe alopecia areata.

Extracted RNA was reverse transcribed into cDNA, the sequencing template. Here immunoSEQ multiplex PCR was the method, and the copy in TCRdb shows in-frame clones only, minus some. The table includes about 200,000 clones, about three fifths detected once. CDR1 is SEHNR and CDR2 is FQNEAQ in the germline V gene (reference sequence). V lost 5 bases and J 1 base, leaving 8 bases between the germline ends. The CDR3 loop spans 13 amino acids. Specified treatment: oral pan-JAK inhibitor, 5-10 mg twice daily. Specimens obtained from alopecia areata patients comprised lesional scalp punch biopsies and peripheral blood.

This TCR was recovered from a human donor with alopecia areata. V is TRBV7-9 and J is TRBJ2-5; possibly TRBD1 for D (5 bases). The sequencing used CD4+ T cells sorted from blood, collected at week 4, from a patient treated with tofacitinib. The CDR3, as DNA: TGTGCCAGCAGCCGACAGTCCCAAGAGACCCAGTACTTC. Amino acid sequence: CASSRQSQETQYF.